These 24 T cell receptor beta chains originate from one sample sequenced in a study of T cells in women clearing cervical HPV infection. The data were produced by immunoSEQ multiplex PCR, yet TCRdb's version contains in-frame clones alone and is incomplete. Across 20,000 to 25,000 clones, the top ten clones capture almost 10% of the sample. The sequencing input was blood buffy coat. The origin of the receptors is a woman between 18 and 69 years old with a cervical HPV16 infection that either progressed to CIN3+ or cleared (not recorded which).

Turning to this clone: The missing CDR3 end, 3 residues past where the read stops, is filled in from the germline J gene. This sequence joins TRBV29-1 and TRBJ2-7, with D possibly TRBD1 on 7 matching bases. Trimming left V 8 bases short and J 2 bases short, with 16 bases between. This CDR3 is built from 13 residues. Germline CDR1 is SQVTM and CDR2 is ANQGSEA. CDR3 DNA, as far as it was read: TGCAGCTGCAGGGGGGCGGAGGCCTACGAG. The encoded protein is CSCRGAEAYE. In full, the CDR3 is CSCRGAEAYEQYF.

Regarding this clone: The CDR3 extends 3 residues past the end of the read, so its final part is completed from the germline J gene. This rearrangement joins TRBV19 to TRBJ2-1, with 8 bases lining up with TRBD2. The CDR3 totals 16 residues. Germline CDR1 is LNHDA and CDR2 is SQIVND (reference sequence). V lost 0 bases and J lost 5; bases outside the gene matches: 6. CDR3 DNA (partial): TGTGCCAGTAGTATAGACGGCGGGGGGCCCAACAATGAG. Its translation: CASSIDGGGPNNE. The full CDR3 sequence reads CASSIDGGGPNNEQFF.

The CDR3 bases that were read are TGTGCCAGCAGTTATCAGGGCCACTATCAGCCC. Its translation is CASSYQGHYQP. The complete CDR3 sequence is CASSYQGHYQPQHF. The V call is TRBV6-2 or TRBV6-3, the J call TRBJ1-5; D is possibly TRBD1 (5 bases). From the germline J gene comes the end of the CDR3, since the read stops 3 residues before it. In germline, CDR1 is MNHEY, CDR2 SVGEGT. The CDR3 runs to 14 residues. Trimming stripped 3 bases from V and 5 bases from J, with 11 bases between.

As to this clone: The read ends 3 residues before the CDR3 terminus; that terminus is restored from the germline J gene. The sample contains more than one DNA sequence encoding this CDR3. V and J are TRBV7-9 and TRBJ2-5; D is possibly TRBD2 (5 bases). This CDR3 is built from 15 residues. The germline V gene has CDR1 SEHNR and CDR2 FQNEAQ (reference sequence). The V gene lost 5 bases and the J gene lost 5 bases, with 18 bases spanning the gap. The CDR3 here is CASSPLRVRGETQYF. Incomplete CDR3 DNA: TGTGCCAGCAGCCCGCTTCGCGTCCGAGGGGAGACC. The variable domain in full, completed from reference TRBV7-9 and TRBJ2-5, reads DTGVSQNPRHKITKRGQNVTFRCDPISEHNRLYWYRQTLGQGPEFLTYFQNEAQLEKSRLLSDRFSAERPKGSFSTLEIQRTEQGDSAMYLCASSPLRVRGETQYFGPGTRLLVL.

On this clone: The sequence runs out 3 residues before the end of the CDR3; the remainder is reconstructed from the germline J gene. This chain connects TRBV6-2 or TRBV6-3 to TRBJ2-7, with TRBD2 matching 12 bases. V trimming: 5 bases; J trimming: 3 bases; junction bases outside the gene matches: 5. This CDR3 has 15 residues. Germline CDR1 reads MNHEY; CDR2 reads SVGEGT. The covered CDR3 bases are TGTGCCAGCAGTAACGGACTAGCGGGATTCTACGAG. It yields the protein CASSNGLAGFYE. The entire CDR3 protein reads CASSNGLAGFYEQYF.

Regarding this clone: The read is 3 residues too short to cover the CDR3 end, so that end is filled in from the germline J gene. The chain is built from TRBV6-2 or TRBV6-3 and TRBJ1-5; possibly TRBD1 for D (6 bases). The CDR3 is 13 amino acids. Germline V gives CDR1 MNHEY, CDR2 SVGEGT. With 7 bases removed from V and 7 bases from J, the gap between germline ends came to 14 bases. This chain's CDR3 is CASNQNRVQPQHF. Partial CDR3 DNA: TGTGCCAGCAATCAAAACAGGGTCCAGCCC.

Points on this clone: The read terminates 3 residues before the CDR3 end, so the remaining end is supplied by the germline J gene. The chain recombines TRBV5-1 with TRBJ2-7; TRBD1 agrees at 8 bases. Germline trimming cut 3 bases from V and 5 bases from J; bases unmatched to any gene: 7. The CDR3 contains 14 residues. The germline CDR1 and CDR2 sequences are SGHRS and YFSETQ. The CDR3 reads CASSSRTGPHEQYF. The CDR3 DNA, read in part, is TGCGCCAGCAGCTCCCGGACAGGGCCCCACGAG. Full variable domain (remainder filled in from reference TRBV5-1 and TRBJ2-7): KAGVTQTPRYLIKTRGQQVTLSCSPISGHRSVSWYQQTPGQGLQFLFEYFSETQRNKGNFPGRFSGRQFSNSRSEMNVSTLELGDSALYLCASSSRTGPHEQYFGPGTRLTVT.

Comments on this clone: With the read ending 3 residues before the CDR3 end, the germline J gene is used to fill in that end. V is TRBV19 and J is TRBJ1-2; TRBD1 matches at 7 bases. The CDR3 is made up of 15 amino acids. The V gene end was trimmed by 4 bases and the J gene end by 3 bases; junction bases not matched to a gene: 8. CDR1 is LNHDA, CDR2 SQIVND, per germline (reference sequence). The DNA read from the CDR3 is TGTGCCAGTAGTACCGGGACAGCTCCTGACTATGGC. The encoded protein is CASSTGTAPDYG. The full CDR3 reads CASSTGTAPDYGYTF.

With regard to this clone: The read gets to within 3 residues of the CDR3 end, and the germline J gene fills in the rest. This chain connects TRBV2 to TRBJ1-5; D may be TRBD1 (5 bases). CDR1 and CDR2 from the germline V gene are SNHLY and FYNNEI. This CDR3 comprises 13 residues. V lost 7 bases and J lost 5, with 12 bases in between. CDR3 bases read: TGTGCCAGCATGCAGGGCGGCGATCAGCCC. This gives the protein CASMQGGDQP. The CDR3 as a whole reads CASMQGGDQPQHF.

Comment on this clone: The observed sequence ends 3 residues before the CDR3 terminus, with the missing tail filled in from the germline J gene. The chain carries TRBV14 and TRBJ2-2; D is undetermined. V was clipped by 0 bases and J by 10 bases, with 18 bases between them. The CDR3 length is 16 residues. The germline V gene has CDR1 SGHDN and CDR2 FVKESK. The CDR3 is CASSQDAAATVVELFF. Incomplete CDR3 DNA: TGTGCCAGCAGCCAAGATGCAGCCGCTACAGTCGTGGAG. The full variable domain, with the rest looked up from reference TRBV14 and TRBJ2-2, is EAGVTQFPSHSVIEKGQTVTLRCDPISGHDNLYWYRRVMGKEIKFLLHFVKESKQDESGMPNNRFLAERTGGTYSTLKVQPAELEDSGVYFCASSQDAAATVVELFFGEGSRLTVL.

A remark on this clone: The sequence runs out 3 residues before the end of the CDR3; the remainder is reconstructed from the germline J gene. V is TRBV6-2 or TRBV6-3 and J is TRBJ1-2; D may be TRBD1 (6 bases). CDR3 length: 16 residues. V lost 2 bases and J 7 bases, leaving 20 bases between the germline ends. The germline CDR1 and CDR2 sequences are MNHEY and SVGEGT. CDR3 loop: CASSYVSGGASPGYTF. The sequenced CDR3 bases are TGTGCCAGCAGTTACGTTTCTGGGGGCGCTTCTCCTGGC.

The covered CDR3 bases are TGCGCCAGCAGCTTGGTTGGGGCAGCGAACACCGGGGAG. Translation: CASSLVGAANTGE. The whole CDR3 sequence reads CASSLVGAANTGELFF. The chain combines TRBV5-1 with TRBJ2-2, with D possibly matching TRBD1 (5 bases). The CDR3 extends 3 residues past the end of the read, so its final part is completed from the germline J gene. The germline V gene has CDR1 SGHRS and CDR2 YFSETQ. CDR3 size: 16 residues. The V and J ends lost 0 bases and 0 bases respectively, with 9 bases between them.

With regard to this clone: With the read ending 3 residues before the CDR3 end, the germline J gene is used to fill in that end. The V call is TRBV6-1, the J call TRBJ1-5, with TRBD1 as a possible D gene (6 bases). CDR3 size: 16 residues. The germline CDR1 and CDR2 sequences are MNHNS and SASEGT. Trimming cost V 4 bases and J 7 bases, with 20 bases left between them. The CDR3 DNA, read in part, is TGTGCCAGCAGTGCTACAGGGATGAGGGGCTCGCAGCCC. It is translated as CASSATGMRGSQP. The full CDR3 is CASSATGMRGSQPQHF.

To note about this clone: Read data end 3 residues before the CDR3 end; the end is taken from the germline J gene. The genes are TRBV9 and TRBJ1-1; D is ambiguous. The CDR3 loop spans 15 amino acids. V gave up 0 bases and J gave up 4 bases, with 13 bases separating them. The germline gives CDR1 SGDLS, CDR2 YYNGEE. The CDR3 is CASSVASSAFTEAFF. The sequenced CDR3 bases are TGTGCCAGCAGCGTAGCTTCCAGCGCTTTCACTGAA.

Points on this clone: The read stops 3 residues short of the end of the CDR3; the missing end is completed from the germline J gene. The rearrangement joins TRBV19 to TRBJ2-1, with D possibly being TRBD2 (6 bases). The CDR3 covers 13 residues. The V and J ends lost 7 bases and 4 bases respectively, with 11 bases between them. Germline loops: CDR1 LNHDA, CDR2 SQIVND (reference sequence). This CDR3 reads CASKAGTYNEQFF. Partial CDR3 DNA: TGTGCCAGTAAGGCGGGAACTTACAATGAG.

As regards this clone: Read sequence stops 3 residues before the CDR3 end, and the germline J gene provides the missing end. This chain uses TRBV6-2 or TRBV6-3 with TRBJ2-2; no clear D. Per the germline V gene, CDR1 is MNHEY and CDR2 is SVGEGT. The CDR3 sequence is 16 residues long. Deletions cut 0 bases from V and 6 bases from J, with 14 bases between. The CDR3 region is CASSYSTGYSAGELFF. CDR3 bases read: TGTGCCAGCAGTTACTCGACGGGTTACTCGGCCGGGGAG.

For this clone: The read halts 3 residues ahead of the CDR3 end, with the missing end drawn from the germline J gene. This chain joins TRBV24-1 and TRBJ2-3; the match to TRBD2 covers 7 bases. V shed 4 bases, J shed 1 base, and the junction held 7 bases outside the gene matches. This CDR3 is 16 amino acids long. Germline-derived CDR1 and CDR2 are KGHDR and SFDVKD. CDR3 DNA, as far as it was read: TGTGCCACCAGTGACCCACAGCGGGACGGCACAGATACG. Translating it yields CATSDPQRDGTDT. The entire CDR3 reads CATSDPQRDGTDTQYF.

About this clone: The read terminates 3 residues ahead of where the CDR3 ends, so the germline J gene completes it. This sequence joins TRBV19 and TRBJ2-3; D uncertain. Germline CDR1 and CDR2: LNHDA and SQIVND (reference sequence). CDR3 length equals 15 residues. This CDR3 is CASRLGLSGNQPQYF. The sequenced CDR3 bases are TGTGCCAGTAGGTTGGGCCTTTCTGGCAATCAGCCG.

Comments on this clone: The missing CDR3 end, 3 residues past where the read stops, is filled in from the germline J gene. The chain has TRBV6-1 and TRBJ1-1; D unclear. The CDR3 sequence is 17 residues long. V lost 2 bases, J lost 0 bases, and 16 bases lay in between. Germline CDR1 MNHNS, CDR2 SASEGT. The CDR3 bases that were read are TGTGCCAGCAGTGAATTCGCAGGAGTGGAGTTGAACACTGAA. Residues: CASSEFAGVELNTE. The CDR3 in its entirety is CASSEFAGVELNTEAFF.

Notes on this clone: The read falls 3 residues short of the CDR3 end, and the missing part is taken from the germline J gene. The rearrangement links TRBV7-8 to TRBJ2-3; 14 nucleotides agree with TRBD2. From germline, CDR1 is SGHVS and CDR2 FQNEAQ. V lost 1 base and J lost 7; bases outside the gene matches: 4. There are 16 residues in the CDR3. Here the CDR3 reads CASSLGRLAGGNTQYF. Incomplete CDR3 DNA: TGTGCCAGCAGCTTAGGCAGACTAGCGGGGGGGAATACG. Combining the CDR3 with reference TRBV7-8 and TRBJ2-3 gives the whole variable domain GAGVSQSPRYKVAKRGQDVALRCDPISGHVSLFWYQQALGQGPEFLTYFQNEAQLDKSGLPSDRFFAERPEGSVSTLKIQRTQQEDSAVYLCASSLGRLAGGNTQYFGPGTRLTVL.

Remarks on this clone: The read finishes 3 residues shy of the CDR3 end, and the germline J gene is used to complete it. The rearrangement uses TRBV2 and TRBJ1-2; 10 positions match TRBD1. CDR1 SNHLY and CDR2 FYNNEI come from the germline V gene. V lost 1 base, J lost 6 bases, and 5 bases stayed unmatched. This CDR3 region has 15 residues. The CDR3 here is CASSEDRQGADGYTF. The covered CDR3 bases are TGTGCCAGCAGTGAAGACAGACAGGGGGCCGATGGC.

As to this clone: The read halts 3 residues ahead of the CDR3 end, with the missing end drawn from the germline J gene. V and J are TRBV10-1 and TRBJ1-5, with 7 bases that match TRBD1. Per germline, CDR1 WNHNN and CDR2 SYGVQD (reference sequence). The V and J ends lost 6 bases and 0 bases, in that order; junction bases with no gene match: 5. The CDR3 sequence is 15 residues long. The CDR3 sequence is CASRVQGTSNQPQHF. CDR3 DNA (partial): TGCGCCAGCAGGGTACAGGGGACTAGCAATCAGCCC.

With respect to this clone: The CDR3 extends 3 residues past the end of the read, so its final part is completed from the germline J gene. The chain carries TRBV5-1 and TRBJ2-1, with TRBD2 matching over 9 bases. The germline V gene has CDR1 SGHRS and CDR2 YFSETQ. Trimming took 0 bases from V and 5 from J; bases not matched to a gene: 18. The CDR3 has 20 residues. The CDR3 sequence is CASSLAPKVREGISNNEQFF. Incomplete CDR3 DNA: TGCGCCAGCAGCTTGGCCCCTAAGGTGCGGGAGGGCATAAGCAACAATGAG.

Of note for this clone: The sequence runs out 3 residues before the end of the CDR3; the remainder is reconstructed from the germline J gene. The chain employs TRBV11-1 and TRBJ2-7, with D unclear. Germline loops: CDR1 SGHAT, CDR2 FQDESV (reference sequence). The CDR3 is 15 residues long. Trimming removed 5 bases at V and 2 bases at J, with 16 bases between. CDR3: CASSPDTAATYEQYF. CDR3 DNA, as far as it was read: TGTGCCAGCAGCCCCGATACCGCGGCTACCTACGAG.